The rows below give T cell receptor beta chains drawn from one sample of a study of T cell repertoires in cytomegalovirus infection. TCRdb reprocessed the reads with MiXCR, giving one entry per CDR3 protein. The sample lists hundreds of thousands of distinct CDR3 sequences, under 40% occurring once. Sequencing used PBMCs. The receptor source for this set is a human donor in good health (CMV status not recorded). Some clones in this sample may be carry-over from other donors' samples. CDR3s include the opening cysteine and the closing phenylalanine or tryptophan. The order of the fields is CDR3 protein, CDR3 DNA, D gene, J gene, clone size, V gene, CDR3 length. A D gene is named only where the DNA matches it firmly. A clone size is listed for some rows: how often the clone was seen (once, few, many), or a class if it is expanded.

cdr3_aa: CASSETGGVDEQYF
cdr3_nt: TGTGCCAGCAGTGAGACAGGGGGCGTCGACGAGCAGTACTTC
d_call: TRBD1
j_call: TRBJ2-7
clone_size: -
v_call: TRBV6-5
cdr3_length: 14

cdr3_aa: CASSLGQLGNQPQHF
cdr3_nt: TGTGCCAGCAGCTTAGGACAGTTAGGCAATCAGCCCCAGCATTTT
d_call: -
j_call: TRBJ1-5
clone_size: many
v_call: TRBV7-2
cdr3_length: 15

cdr3_aa: CASSYRDRETQYF
cdr3_nt: TGTGCCAGCAGTTACCGGGACAGAGAGACCCAGTACTTC
d_call: TRBD1
j_call: TRBJ2-5
clone_size: -
v_call: TRBV6-5
cdr3_length: 13

cdr3_aa: CASSLELAGSSYEQYF
cdr3_nt: TGTGCCAGCAGCTTGGAGCTAGCGGGGTCCTCCTACGAGCAGTACTTC
d_call: TRBD2
j_call: TRBJ2-7
clone_size: -
v_call: TRBV5-4
cdr3_length: 16

cdr3_aa: CATSPHSAGGHSEQFF
cdr3_nt: TGTGCCACCAGTCCCCACAGTGCGGGGGGGCACAGTGAGCAGTTCTTC
d_call: TRBD2
j_call: TRBJ2-1
clone_size: many
v_call: TRBV24-1
cdr3_length: 16

cdr3_aa: CDSSLRTGFSIEAFF
cdr3_nt: TGTGACAGCAGCCTGAGGACAGGGTTCTCAATTGAAGCTTTCTTT
d_call: TRBD1
j_call: TRBJ1-1
clone_size: -
v_call: TRBV7-6
cdr3_length: 15

cdr3_aa: CASSWTFTEQYF
cdr3_nt: TGTGCCAGCAGCTGGACATTCACTGAGCAGTACTTC
d_call: -
j_call: TRBJ2-7
clone_size: -
v_call: TRBV3-1
cdr3_length: 12

cdr3_aa: CASSPGTGVGYTF
cdr3_nt: TGTGCCAGCAGTCCCGGGACAGGAGTTGGCTACACCTTC
d_call: TRBD1
j_call: TRBJ1-2
clone_size: -
v_call: TRBV27
cdr3_length: 13

cdr3_aa: CATRGPLNTEAFF
cdr3_nt: TGTGCCACCAGGGGGCCGCTGAACACTGAAGCTTTCTTT
d_call: TRBD1
j_call: TRBJ1-1
clone_size: -
v_call: TRBV19
cdr3_length: 13

cdr3_aa: CASWGFDGNLFF
cdr3_nt: TGTGCCAGCTGGGGTTTCGACGGAAACCTGTTTTTT
d_call: -
j_call: TRBJ1-4
clone_size: -
v_call: TRBV19
cdr3_length: 12

cdr3_aa: CASSLDGSYEQYF
cdr3_nt: TGTGCCAGCAGCTTGGACGGATCCTACGAGCAGTACTTC
d_call: -
j_call: TRBJ2-7
clone_size: -
v_call: TRBV5-5
cdr3_length: 13

cdr3_aa: CASSQFNGQASTGANVLTF
cdr3_nt: TGTGCCAGCAGCCAATTCAACGGACAGGCATCTACTGGGGCCAACGTCCTGACTTTC
d_call: TRBD1
j_call: TRBJ2-6
clone_size: -
v_call: TRBV3-1
cdr3_length: 19

cdr3_aa: CASSYSVHLFF
cdr3_nt: TGTGCCAGCAGTTACTCCGTTCATCTGTTTTTT
d_call: -
j_call: TRBJ2-2
clone_size: few
v_call: TRBV6-6
cdr3_length: 11

cdr3_aa: CASRHRNTEAFF
cdr3_nt: TGTGCCAGCAGACACAGGAACACTGAAGCTTTCTTT
d_call: -
j_call: TRBJ1-1
clone_size: -
v_call: TRBV6-2/TRBV6-3
cdr3_length: 12

cdr3_aa: CASSQTDRATEAFF
cdr3_nt: TGCGCCAGCAGCCAGACGGACAGGGCGACTGAAGCTTTCTTT
d_call: TRBD1
j_call: TRBJ1-1
clone_size: once
v_call: TRBV5-1
cdr3_length: 14

cdr3_aa: CARIGGGTEQFF
cdr3_nt: TGTGCCCGCATAGGGGGTGGGACTGAGCAGTTCTTC
d_call: -
j_call: TRBJ2-1
clone_size: -
v_call: TRBV6-2/TRBV6-3
cdr3_length: 12

cdr3_aa: CSASGAAGVNEKLFF
cdr3_nt: TGCAGTGCTAGTGGTGCGGCCGGGGTTAATGAAAAACTGTTTTTT
d_call: -
j_call: TRBJ1-4
clone_size: few
v_call: TRBV20-1
cdr3_length: 15

cdr3_aa: CASSYSGGPRTYEQYF
cdr3_nt: TGTGCCAGCAGTTACTCGGGGGGGCCTCGAACCTACGAGCAGTACTTC
d_call: -
j_call: TRBJ2-7
clone_size: few
v_call: TRBV6-2/TRBV6-3
cdr3_length: 16

cdr3_aa: CDSSLAGQGIEELFF
cdr3_nt: TGTGACAGCAGTTTAGCGGGACAGGGCATTGAAGAACTGTTTTTT
d_call: TRBD1
j_call: TRBJ1-4
clone_size: once
v_call: TRBV12-3/TRBV12-4
cdr3_length: 15

cdr3_aa: CASSPRGAGQGYEQYF
cdr3_nt: TGTGCCAGCAGCCCTAGGGGGGCCGGACAGGGGTACGAGCAGTACTTC
d_call: TRBD1
j_call: TRBJ2-7
clone_size: -
v_call: TRBV12-3/TRBV12-4
cdr3_length: 16

cdr3_aa: CASSLTPSSQPQHF
cdr3_nt: TGTGCCAGCAGTTTAACCCCCTCGAGTCAGCCCCAGCATTTT
d_call: -
j_call: TRBJ1-5
clone_size: -
v_call: TRBV12-3/TRBV12-4
cdr3_length: 14

cdr3_aa: CASSLGGPGPNTGELFF
cdr3_nt: TGTGCCAGCAGCTTAGGGGGACCGGGGCCAAACACCGGGGAGCTGTTTTTT
d_call: -
j_call: TRBJ2-2
clone_size: -
v_call: TRBV11-3
cdr3_length: 17

cdr3_aa: CASSLMRGQYGYTF
cdr3_nt: TGTGCCAGCAGCTTGATGAGGGGCCAGTATGGCTACACCTTC
d_call: -
j_call: TRBJ1-2
clone_size: -
v_call: TRBV5-4
cdr3_length: 14

cdr3_aa: CASSARGQGQTVNEQFF
cdr3_nt: TGTGCCAGCAGTGCACGCGGACAGGGCCAAACCGTCAATGAGCAGTTCTTC
d_call: TRBD1
j_call: TRBJ2-1
clone_size: once
v_call: TRBV6-5
cdr3_length: 17